Listed below are T cell receptor beta chains from one sample, sequenced in a study of human T cells and chemical hapten exposure. TCRdb reprocessed the RACE reads with MiXCR, giving one entry per CDR3 protein. The data hold around 120,000 distinct CDR3 sequences, with roughly 14% observed a single time. Sequenced here: whole blood, sampled in connection with sensitization to the hapten diphenylcyclopropenone (DPC). The receptors originated from a woman under 30 with alopecia areata. Some clones in this sample may be carry-over from other donors' samples. Each CDR3 is given with its conserved first and last residue. D genes are given only for firm matches. Clone size is stated in some rows and not others, as once, few, many or a class when expanded.

NA,NA,TRBV4-2,17,TRBJ1-3,CASSQDYRKNSGNTIYF,TGTGCCAGCAGCCAAGATTACAGGAAGAACTCTGGAAACACCATATATTTT
NA,few,TRBV12-3/TRBV12-4,12,TRBJ1-5,CASSGRGRTSHF,TGTGCCAGCAGTGGGAGGGGGAGAACGAGTCATTTT
NA,NA,TRBV3-1,13,TRBJ1-1,CASSQGTRTRTFF,TGTGCCAGCAGCCAAGGGACACGTACACGGACTTTCTTT
NA,few,TRBV20-1,21,TRBJ1-6,CSARAPAPDRPSPPFNSPLHF,TGCAGTGCTAGAGCGCCTGCTCCTGACAGACCTTCTCCCCCGTTTAATTCACCCCTCCACTTT
TRBD1,few,TRBV12-3/TRBV12-4,15,TRBJ2-5,CASSARDRGPETQYF,TGTGCCAGCAGTGCCCGGGACAGGGGGCCTGAGACCCAGTACTTC
TRBD1,NA,TRBV20-1,15,TRBJ2-7,CSARDKRQGPYEQYF,TGCAGTGCTAGAGATAAAAGACAGGGTCCCTACGAGCAGTACTTC
TRBD1,NA,TRBV12-5,16,TRBJ1-5,CASGLVLQGHSQAQHF,TGTGCTAGTGGTTTGGTTTTACAGGGGCACTCTCAGGCCCAGCATTTT
TRBD2,few,TRBV9,18,TRBJ2-1,CASSVAPSTSGVSYEQFF,TGTGCCAGCAGCGTAGCTCCTTCGACTAGCGGGGTATCCTATGAGCAGTTCTTC
NA,many,TRBV27,12,TRBJ2-3,CASRDGGDTQYF,TGTGCCAGCCGGGACGGCGGCGATACGCAGTATTTT
TRBD2,many,TRBV4-3,16,TRBJ2-2,CASSQDTSGGWGELFF,TGCGCCAGCAGCCAAGATACTAGCGGGGGCTGGGGGGAGCTGTTTTTT
NA,NA,TRBV7-9,14,TRBJ1-3,CASTPSGLGNTIYF,TGTGCCAGCACCCCCTCCGGGCTGGGAAACACCATATATTTT
NA,few,TRBV30,12,TRBJ1-3,CAWTGEGNTIYF,TGTGCCTGGACAGGGGAGGGAAACACCATATATTTT
NA,few,TRBV18,17,TRBJ1-2,CASSPQGSSTSNYGYTF,TGTGCCAGCTCACCACAGGGATCCTCAACCTCTAACTATGGCTACACCTTC
NA,few,TRBV29-1,14,TRBJ2-2,CSVDTGQDTGELFF,TGCAGCGTTGATACAGGGCAAGACACCGGGGAGCTGTTTTTT
NA,many,TRBV27,13,TRBJ2-6,CASRRPGANVLTF,TGTGCCAGCAGGCGGCCCGGGGCCAACGTCCTGACTTTC
TRBD1,NA,TRBV19,15,TRBJ2-3,CASSRPGQEADTQYF,TGTGCCAGTAGTAGACCGGGACAGGAGGCAGATACGCAGTATTTT
NA,many,TRBV29-1,12,TRBJ1-2,CSVESLPTGYTF,TGCAGCGTTGAATCTCTACCGACTGGCTACACCTTC
TRBD1,once,TRBV7-2,18,TRBJ1-5,CASSLGGTDRGGNQPQHF,TGTGCCAGCAGCTTAGGAGGGACCGACAGGGGGGGCAATCAGCCCCAGCATTTT
NA,NA,TRBV5-4,16,TRBJ2-1,CASSLGRPSSYNEQFF,TGTGCCAGCAGCTTGGGACGGCCCAGCTCCTACAATGAGCAGTTCTTC
NA,many,TRBV6-6,14,TRBJ1-2,CASSYSDNPYGYTF,TGTGCCAGCAGTTACTCAGACAATCCCTATGGCTACACCTTC
NA,many,TRBV28,15,TRBJ2-1,CASSLGQLIYNEQFF,TGTGCCAGCAGTTTAGGACAGCTCATATACAATGAGCAGTTCTTC
NA,few,TRBV5-1,14,TRBJ1-2,CASSSWDTFYGYTF,TGCGCCAGCAGCTCGTGGGATACATTTTATGGCTACACCTTC
NA,many,TRBV10-1,12,TRBJ1-1,CASSVGTGEAFF,TGCGCCAGCAGTGTCGGAACAGGTGAAGCTTTCTTT
NA,NA,TRBV20-1,14,TRBJ2-7,CSAMWGAEAREQYF,TGCAGTGCTATGTGGGGGGCGGAAGCCCGCGAGCAGTACTTC
TRBD1,many,TRBV25-1,16,TRBJ2-3,CASATGGGPGTDTQYF,TGTGCCAGCGCCACAGGGGGTGGCCCGGGCACAGATACGCAGTATTTT
NA,NA,TRBV29-1,13,TRBJ1-5,CSVAGGPYQPQHF,TGCAGCGTTGCGGGGGGCCCCTATCAGCCCCAGCATTTT
NA,few,TRBV9,14,TRBJ2-7,CASSGTGSSYEQYF,TGTGCCAGCAGCGGGACTGGCAGCTCCTACGAGCAGTACTTC
TRBD1,many,TRBV7-3,14,TRBJ2-3,CASSRDRSTDTQYF,TGTGCCAGCAGCCGGGACAGGAGCACAGATACGCAGTATTTT
NA,NA,TRBV7-2,13,TRBJ2-3,CASSLALAQTQYF,TGTGCCAGCAGCTTAGCGCTGGCACAGACGCAGTATTTT
TRBD1,NA,TRBV25-1,16,TRBJ1-2,CASSERPTGEGYGYTF,TGTGCCAGCAGTGAACGCCCGACAGGGGAGGGATATGGCTACACCTTC
NA,few,TRBV27,14,TRBJ1-5,CASSVGGGGQPQHF,TGTGCCAGCAGTGTAGGAGGGGGAGGTCAGCCCCAGCATTTT
NA,many,TRBV20-1,12,TRBJ1-1,CSAFALVAEAFF,TGCAGTGCTTTCGCTCTGGTTGCTGAAGCTTTCTTT
NA,few,TRBV28,17,TRBJ1-2,CASSLGFSTASNYGYTF,TGTGCCAGCAGTTTAGGTTTTTCTACAGCTTCTAACTATGGCTACACCTTC
NA,many,TRBV25-1,17,TRBJ2-7,CASSDPRRAGASYEQYF,TGTGCCAGCAGTGACCCCCGTCGGGCGGGGGCTTCCTACGAGCAGTACTTC
NA,NA,TRBV6-5,15,TRBJ1-6,CASSYSTVSHSPLHF,TGTGCCAGCAGTTACTCGACCGTATCCCATTCACCCCTCCACTTT
TRBD1,many,TRBV12-3/TRBV12-4,12,TRBJ1-2,CASSPTGYGYTF,TGTGCCAGCAGCCCGACAGGGTATGGCTACACCTTC
NA,NA,TRBV11-2,13,TRBJ2-1,CASSLYRHNEQFF,TGTGCCAGCAGCCTATACCGCCACAATGAGCAGTTCTTC
NA,few,TRBV5-1,14,TRBJ1-2,CASSPTPGNYGYTF,TGCGCCAGCAGCCCGACTCCTGGTAACTATGGCTACACCTTC
NA,many,TRBV6-1,15,TRBJ1-4,CASSEGLTTNEKLFF,TGTGCCAGCAGTGAAGGACTCACAACTAATGAAAAACTGTTTTTT
TRBD1,NA,TRBV20-1,12,TRBJ2-7,CSGGQGAQEQYF,TGCAGTGGAGGACAGGGGGCCCAGGAGCAGTACTTC
NA,few,TRBV18,15,TRBJ2-2,CASSPQGQATGELFF,TGTGCCAGCTCTCCCCAGGGGCAAGCCACCGGGGAGCTGTTTTTT
NA,many,TRBV7-9,18,TRBJ2-1,CASSLLQGTYTLYNEQFF,TGTGCCAGCAGCTTATTGCAGGGGACATACACTTTATACAATGAGCAGTTCTTC
NA,NA,TRBV2,13,TRBJ2-3,CASSEMKVDTQYF,TGTGCCAGCAGTGAAATGAAGGTGGATACGCAGTATTTT
NA,few,TRBV19,16,TRBJ2-1,CASSTYILNSYNEQFF,TGTGCCAGTAGTACTTACATACTCAACTCCTACAATGAGCAGTTCTTC
NA,few,TRBV29-1,16,TRBJ1-5,CSVDPGEGHGYQPQHF,TGCAGCGTTGACCCCGGGGAAGGGCATGGATATCAGCCCCAGCATTTT
NA,few,TRBV7-2,15,TRBJ2-1,CASSLALLAGNEQFF,TGTGCCAGCAGCTTAGCGCTGCTAGCAGGGAATGAGCAGTTCTTC
NA,many,TRBV30,15,TRBJ1-5,CAWRSGMDSNQPQHF,TGTGCCTGGAGGTCCGGGATGGATAGCAATCAGCCCCAGCATTTT
NA,few,TRBV11-2,15,TRBJ2-4,CASSLSRGAKNIQYF,TGTGCCAGCAGCTTAAGCCGGGGGGCCAAAAACATTCAGTACTTC
NA,NA,TRBV30,13,TRBJ1-6,CAWSVLSADPLHF,TGTGCCTGGAGTGTACTCTCCGCGGATCCCCTCCACTTT